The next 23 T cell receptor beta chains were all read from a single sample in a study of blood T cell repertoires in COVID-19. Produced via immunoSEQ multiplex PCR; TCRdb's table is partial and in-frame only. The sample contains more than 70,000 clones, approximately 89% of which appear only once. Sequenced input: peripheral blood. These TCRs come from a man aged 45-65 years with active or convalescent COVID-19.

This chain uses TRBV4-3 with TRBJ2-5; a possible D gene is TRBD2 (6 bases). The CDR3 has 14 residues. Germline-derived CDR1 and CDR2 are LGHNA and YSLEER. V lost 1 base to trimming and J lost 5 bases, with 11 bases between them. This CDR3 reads CASSQGLVGETQYF. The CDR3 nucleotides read TGCGCCAGCAGCCAAGGACTAGTTGGGGAGACCCAGTACTTC.

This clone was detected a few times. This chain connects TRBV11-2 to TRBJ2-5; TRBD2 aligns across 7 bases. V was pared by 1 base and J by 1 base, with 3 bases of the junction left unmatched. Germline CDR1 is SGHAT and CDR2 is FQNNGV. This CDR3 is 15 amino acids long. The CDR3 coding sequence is TGTGCCAGCAGCTTAGGGAGCGGGGCCCAAGAGACCCAGTACTTC. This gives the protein CASSLGSGAQETQYF.

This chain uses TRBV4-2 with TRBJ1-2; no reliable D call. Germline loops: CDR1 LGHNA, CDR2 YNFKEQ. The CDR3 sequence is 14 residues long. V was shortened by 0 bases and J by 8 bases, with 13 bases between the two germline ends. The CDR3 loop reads CASSQDSAEGGYTF. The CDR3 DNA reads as TGTGCCAGCAGCCAAGATTCGGCAGAGGGAGGCTACACCTTC.

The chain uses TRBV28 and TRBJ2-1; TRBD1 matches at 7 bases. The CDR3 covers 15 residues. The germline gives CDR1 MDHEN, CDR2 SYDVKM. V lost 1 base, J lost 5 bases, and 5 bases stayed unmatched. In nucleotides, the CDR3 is TGTGCCAGCAGTTTATTTAGGGGGCGAAACAATGAGCAGTTCTTC. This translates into CASSLFRGRNNEQFF.

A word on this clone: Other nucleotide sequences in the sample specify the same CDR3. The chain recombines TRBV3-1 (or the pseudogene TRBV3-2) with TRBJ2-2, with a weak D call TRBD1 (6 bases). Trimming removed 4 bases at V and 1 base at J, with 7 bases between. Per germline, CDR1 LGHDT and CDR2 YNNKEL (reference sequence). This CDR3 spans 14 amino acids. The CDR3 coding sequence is TGTGCCAGCAGCCTGACAGGGAACACCGGGGAGCTGTTTTTT. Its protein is CASSLTGNTGELFF.

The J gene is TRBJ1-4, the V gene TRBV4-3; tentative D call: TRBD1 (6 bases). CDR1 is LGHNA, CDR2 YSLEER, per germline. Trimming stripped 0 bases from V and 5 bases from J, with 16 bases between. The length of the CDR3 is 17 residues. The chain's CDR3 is CASSQEAGRGANEKLFF. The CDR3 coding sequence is TGCGCCAGCAGCCAAGAGGCGGGGAGGGGGGCCAATGAAAAACTGTTTTTT.

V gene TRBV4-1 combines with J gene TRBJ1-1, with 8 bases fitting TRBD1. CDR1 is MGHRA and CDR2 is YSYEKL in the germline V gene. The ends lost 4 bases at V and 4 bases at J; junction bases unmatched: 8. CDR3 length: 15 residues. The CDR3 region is CASSPEQGGGTEAFF. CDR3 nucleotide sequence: TGCGCCAGCAGCCCAGAACAGGGGGGGGGCACTGAAGCTTTCTTT.

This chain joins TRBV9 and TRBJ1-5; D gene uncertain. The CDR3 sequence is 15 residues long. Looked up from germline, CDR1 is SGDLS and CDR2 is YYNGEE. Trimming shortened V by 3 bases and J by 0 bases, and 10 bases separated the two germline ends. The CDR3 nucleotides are TGTGCCAGCAGCGAAGGGAGCTATAGCAATCAGCCCCAGCATTTT. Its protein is CASSEGSYSNQPQHF.

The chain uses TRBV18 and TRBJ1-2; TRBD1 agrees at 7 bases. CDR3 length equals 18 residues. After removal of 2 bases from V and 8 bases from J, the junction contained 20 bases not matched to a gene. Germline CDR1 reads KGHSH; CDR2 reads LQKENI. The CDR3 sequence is CASSPRTGSLGEAEGYTF. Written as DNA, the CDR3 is TGTGCCAGCTCACCAAGGACAGGTTCCTTAGGGGAGGCTGAGGGCTACACCTTC.

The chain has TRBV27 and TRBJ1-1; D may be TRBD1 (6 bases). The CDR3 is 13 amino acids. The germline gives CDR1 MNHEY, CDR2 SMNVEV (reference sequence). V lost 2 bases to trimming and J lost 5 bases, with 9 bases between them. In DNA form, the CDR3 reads TGTGCCAGCAGTTTAAAGGGGGGGACTGAAGCTTTCTTT. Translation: CASSLKGGTEAFF.

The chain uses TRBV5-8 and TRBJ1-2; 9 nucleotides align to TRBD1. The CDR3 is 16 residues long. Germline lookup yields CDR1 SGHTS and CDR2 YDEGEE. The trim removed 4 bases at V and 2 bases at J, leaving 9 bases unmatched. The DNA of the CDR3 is TGTGCCAGCAGCAAGGCCCCCGGACAGGGGAACTATGGCTACACCTTC. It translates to CASSKAPGQGNYGYTF.

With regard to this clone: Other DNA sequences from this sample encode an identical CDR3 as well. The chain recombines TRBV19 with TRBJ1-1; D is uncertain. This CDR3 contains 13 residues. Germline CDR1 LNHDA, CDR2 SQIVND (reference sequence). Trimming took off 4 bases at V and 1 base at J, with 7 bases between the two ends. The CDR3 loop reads CASSRTANTEAFF. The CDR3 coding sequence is TGTGCCAGTAGTAGGACTGCGAACACTGAAGCTTTCTTT.

CDR3 loop: CASSQAPSQPQHF. The CDR3 coding sequence is TGCGCCAGCAGCCAAGCCCCTAGTCAGCCCCAGCATTTT. The V and J genes are TRBV4-3 and TRBJ1-5, with D uncertain. CDR3 length: 13 amino acids. V was trimmed by 1 base and J by 6 bases, leaving 7 bases between them. Germline CDR1 LGHNA, CDR2 YSLEER.

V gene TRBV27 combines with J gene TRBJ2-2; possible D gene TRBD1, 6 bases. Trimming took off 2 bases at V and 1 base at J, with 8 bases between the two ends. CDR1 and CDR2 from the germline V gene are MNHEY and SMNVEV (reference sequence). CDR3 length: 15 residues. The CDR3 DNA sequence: TGTGCCAGCAGTTTAGGGACACAGAACACCGGGGAGCTGTTTTTT. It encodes CASSLGTQNTGELFF.

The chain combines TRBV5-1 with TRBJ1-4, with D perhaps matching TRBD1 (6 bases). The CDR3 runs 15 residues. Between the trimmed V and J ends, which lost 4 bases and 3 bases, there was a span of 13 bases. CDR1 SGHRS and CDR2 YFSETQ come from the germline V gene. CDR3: CASSISGTSNEKLFF. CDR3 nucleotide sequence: TGCGCCAGCAGCATCTCCGGGACATCTAATGAAAAACTGTTTTTT.

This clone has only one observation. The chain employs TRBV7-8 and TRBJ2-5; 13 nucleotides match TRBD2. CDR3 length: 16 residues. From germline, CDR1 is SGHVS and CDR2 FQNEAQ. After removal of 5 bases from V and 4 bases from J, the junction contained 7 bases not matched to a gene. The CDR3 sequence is CASSKLAGGPRETQYF. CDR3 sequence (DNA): TGTGCCAGCAGCAAACTAGCGGGGGGGCCTCGAGAGACCCAGTACTTC.

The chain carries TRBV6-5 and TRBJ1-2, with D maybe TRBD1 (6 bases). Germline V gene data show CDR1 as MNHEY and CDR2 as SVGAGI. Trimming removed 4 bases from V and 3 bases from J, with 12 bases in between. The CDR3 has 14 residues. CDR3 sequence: CASSSLQGYYGYTF. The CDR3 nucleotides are TGTGCCAGCAGTTCCTTGCAGGGGTACTATGGCTACACCTTC.

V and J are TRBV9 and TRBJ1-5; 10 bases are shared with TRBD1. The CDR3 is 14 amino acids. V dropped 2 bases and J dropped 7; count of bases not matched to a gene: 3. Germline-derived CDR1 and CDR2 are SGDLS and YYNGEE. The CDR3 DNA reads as TGTGCCAGCAGCGTCGGGACAGGGGAACAGCCCCAGCATTTT. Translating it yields CASSVGTGEQPQHF.

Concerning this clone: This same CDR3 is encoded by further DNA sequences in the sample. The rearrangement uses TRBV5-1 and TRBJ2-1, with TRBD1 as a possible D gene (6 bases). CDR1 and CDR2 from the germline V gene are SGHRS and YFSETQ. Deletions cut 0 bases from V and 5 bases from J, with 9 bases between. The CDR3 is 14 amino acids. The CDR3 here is CASSLGQENNEQFF. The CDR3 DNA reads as TGCGCCAGCAGCTTGGGACAGGAAAACAATGAGCAGTTCTTC.

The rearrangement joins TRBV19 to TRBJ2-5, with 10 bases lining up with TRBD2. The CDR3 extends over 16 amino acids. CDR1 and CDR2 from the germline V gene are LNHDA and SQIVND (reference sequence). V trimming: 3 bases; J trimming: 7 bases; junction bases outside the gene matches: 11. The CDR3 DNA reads TGTGCCAGTAGTATCGGGCTAGCGGGGGCCTCGGGGACCCAGTACTTC. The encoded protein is CASSIGLAGASGTQYF.

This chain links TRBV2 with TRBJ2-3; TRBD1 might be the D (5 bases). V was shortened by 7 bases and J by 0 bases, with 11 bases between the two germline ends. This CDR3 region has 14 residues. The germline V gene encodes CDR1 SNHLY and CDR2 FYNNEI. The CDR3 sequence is CASTQGSSTDTQYF. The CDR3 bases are TGTGCCAGCACCCAGGGATCTAGCACAGATACGCAGTATTTT.

CDR3 sequence: CASSIDAGDPPEQYF. The CDR3 DNA reads TGTGCCAGTAGTATAGATGCAGGGGACCCCCCCGAGCAGTACTTC. The chain recombines TRBV19 with TRBJ2-7; perhaps TRBD1 as D (6 bases). The CDR3 runs to 15 residues. V shed 0 bases and J shed 6 bases, with 15 bases lying between them. Germline loops: CDR1 LNHDA, CDR2 SQIVND (reference sequence).

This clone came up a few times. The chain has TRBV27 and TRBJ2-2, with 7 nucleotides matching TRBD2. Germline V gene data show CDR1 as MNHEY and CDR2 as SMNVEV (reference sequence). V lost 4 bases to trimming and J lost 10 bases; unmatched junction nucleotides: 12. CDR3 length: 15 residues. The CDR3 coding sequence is TGTGCCAGCAGTTCCCCCGGACTAGGAGAACCGGAGCTGTTTTTT. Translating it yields CASSSPGLGEPELFF.